The sequence of this T cell receptor (beta chain) was determined in a study of long-term antiretroviral therapy in people with HIV. Study-wide context: The earliest samples came from an era when ART typically awaited falling CD4 counts.

Findings and caveats of the study: Once patients were on ART, diversity went higher but still fell short of transplant donor controls.

Trimming removed 6 bases at V and 3 bases at J, with 15 bases between. CDR3 size: 15 residues. Germline V CDR1 and CDR2: SGHDT, YYEEEE. Runs used v3.0 of the immunoSEQ assay and were done at survey level. Sequencing used immunoSEQ multiplex PCR; TCRdb keeps in-frame clones, though not all of them. Of approximately 20,000 clones in the sample, around 79% are singletons; the top ten hold over 8.5%. A note on this clone: Its target is not known.

Sequences were derived from unsorted PBMCs, sampled 4.1 years after starting antiretroviral therapy. The receptor comes from a woman aged 40 to 50 with HIV. V and J are TRBV5-6 and TRBJ2-2; perhaps TRBD1 as D (6 bases). CDR3: CASKGVEGDTGELFF. The CDR3 DNA reads TGTGCCAGCAAGGGGGTCGAGGGCGACACCGGGGAGCTGTTTTTT. Looking up the rest from reference TRBV5-6 and TRBJ2-2 gives the full variable domain: DAGVTQSPTHLIKTRGQQVTLRCSPKSGHDTVSWYQQALGQGPQFIFQYYEEEERQRGNFPDRFSGHQFPNYSSELNVNALLLGDSALYLCASKGVEGDTGELFFGEGSRLTVL.